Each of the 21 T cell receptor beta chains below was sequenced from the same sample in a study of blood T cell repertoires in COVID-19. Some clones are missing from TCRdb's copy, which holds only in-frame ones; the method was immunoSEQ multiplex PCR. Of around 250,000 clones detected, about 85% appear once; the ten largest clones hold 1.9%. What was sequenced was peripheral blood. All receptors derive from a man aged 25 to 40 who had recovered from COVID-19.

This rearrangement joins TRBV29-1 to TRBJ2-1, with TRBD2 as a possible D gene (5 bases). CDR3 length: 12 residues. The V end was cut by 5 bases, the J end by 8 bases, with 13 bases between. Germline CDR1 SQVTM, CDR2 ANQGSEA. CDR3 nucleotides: TGCAGCGTTTGGAGGATCTTCGATGAGCAGTTCTTC. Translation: CSVWRIFDEQFF.

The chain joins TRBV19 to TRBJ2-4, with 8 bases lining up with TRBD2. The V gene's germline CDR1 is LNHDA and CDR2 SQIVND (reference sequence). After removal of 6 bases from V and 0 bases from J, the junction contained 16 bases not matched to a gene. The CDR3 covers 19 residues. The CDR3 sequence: CASSVHRTSRGLAKNIQYF. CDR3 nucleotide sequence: TGTGCCAGTAGCGTACATCGGACTAGCCGGGGCTTAGCCAAAAACATTCAGTACTTC.

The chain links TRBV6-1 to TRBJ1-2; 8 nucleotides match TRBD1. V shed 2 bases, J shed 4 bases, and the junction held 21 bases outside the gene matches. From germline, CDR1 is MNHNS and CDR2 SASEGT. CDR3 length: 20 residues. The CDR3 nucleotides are TGTGCCAGCAGTGAAAGGGGGGCAGGGGGCGGACATTCGACCCCCTATGGCTACACCTTC. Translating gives CASSERGAGGGHSTPYGYTF.

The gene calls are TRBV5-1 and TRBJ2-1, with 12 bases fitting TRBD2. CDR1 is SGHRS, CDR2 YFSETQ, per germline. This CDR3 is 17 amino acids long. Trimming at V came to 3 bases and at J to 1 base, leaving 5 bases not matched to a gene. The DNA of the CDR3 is TGCGCCAGCAGCTCTAAGACTAGCGGGGGATCCTACAATGAGCAGTTCTTC. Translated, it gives CASSSKTSGGSYNEQFF.

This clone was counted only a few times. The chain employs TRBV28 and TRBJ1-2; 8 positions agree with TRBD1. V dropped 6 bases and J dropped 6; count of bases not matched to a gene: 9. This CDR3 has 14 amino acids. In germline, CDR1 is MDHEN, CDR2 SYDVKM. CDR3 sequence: CASRTGGVPNGYTF. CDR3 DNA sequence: TGTGCCAGCAGAACAGGGGGAGTCCCCAATGGCTACACCTTC.

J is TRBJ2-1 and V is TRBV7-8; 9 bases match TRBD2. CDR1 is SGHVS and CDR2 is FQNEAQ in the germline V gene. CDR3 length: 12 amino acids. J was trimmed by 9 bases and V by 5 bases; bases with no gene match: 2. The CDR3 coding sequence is TGTGCCAGCAGCCCGCGGGGGGGTGAGCAGTTCTTC. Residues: CASSPRGGEQFF.

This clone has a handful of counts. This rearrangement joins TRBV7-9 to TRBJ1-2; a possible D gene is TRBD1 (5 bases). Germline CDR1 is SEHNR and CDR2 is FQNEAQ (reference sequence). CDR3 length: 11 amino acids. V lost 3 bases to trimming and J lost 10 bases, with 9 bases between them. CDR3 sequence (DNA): TGTGCCAGCAGCTTTGACAGTCCCTACACCTTC. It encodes CASSFDSPYTF.

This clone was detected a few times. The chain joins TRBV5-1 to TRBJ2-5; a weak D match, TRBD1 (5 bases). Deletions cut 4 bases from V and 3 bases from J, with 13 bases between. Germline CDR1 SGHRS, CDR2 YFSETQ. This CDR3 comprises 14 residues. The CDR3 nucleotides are TGCGCCAGCAGCCCCAATACAGGAGAAGAGACCCAGTACTTC. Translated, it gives CASSPNTGEETQYF.

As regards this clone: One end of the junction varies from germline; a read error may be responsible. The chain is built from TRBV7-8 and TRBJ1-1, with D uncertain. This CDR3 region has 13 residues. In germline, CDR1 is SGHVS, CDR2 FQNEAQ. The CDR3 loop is CSSSAREFTEAFF. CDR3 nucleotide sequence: TGTTCCAGCAGCGCCCGCGAGTTCACTGAAGCTTTCTTT.

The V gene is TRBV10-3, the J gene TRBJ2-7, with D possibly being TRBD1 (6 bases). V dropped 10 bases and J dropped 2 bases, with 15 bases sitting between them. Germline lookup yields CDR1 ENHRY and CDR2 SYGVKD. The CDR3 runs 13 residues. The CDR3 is CATTGSGAYEQYF. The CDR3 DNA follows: TGTGCCACCACAGGGTCCGGGGCCTACGAGCAGTACTTC.

The CDR3 here is CASSETGGRSEKLFF. The CDR3 DNA reads as TGTGCCAGCAGTGAGACAGGGGGCAGGAGTGAAAAACTGTTTTTT. The chain couples TRBV2 to TRBJ1-4; 10 positions agree with TRBD1. Germline trimming cut 3 bases from V and 7 bases from J; bases unmatched to any gene: 5. The CDR3 covers 15 residues. Germline loops: CDR1 SNHLY, CDR2 FYNNEI.

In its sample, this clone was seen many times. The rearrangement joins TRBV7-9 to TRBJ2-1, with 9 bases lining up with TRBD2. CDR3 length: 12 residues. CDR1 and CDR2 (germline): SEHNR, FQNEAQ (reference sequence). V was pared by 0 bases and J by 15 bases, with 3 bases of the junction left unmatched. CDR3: CASSLASGGLFF. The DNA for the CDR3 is TGTGCCAGCAGCTTAGCTAGCGGGGGTCTGTTCTTC.

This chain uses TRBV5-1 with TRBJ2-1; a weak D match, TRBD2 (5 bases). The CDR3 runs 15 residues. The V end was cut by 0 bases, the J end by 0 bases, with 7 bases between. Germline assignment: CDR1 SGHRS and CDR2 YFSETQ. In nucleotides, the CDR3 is TGCGCCAGCAGCTTGGTCGGGGACTCCTACAATGAGCAGTTCTTC. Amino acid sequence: CASSLVGDSYNEQFF.

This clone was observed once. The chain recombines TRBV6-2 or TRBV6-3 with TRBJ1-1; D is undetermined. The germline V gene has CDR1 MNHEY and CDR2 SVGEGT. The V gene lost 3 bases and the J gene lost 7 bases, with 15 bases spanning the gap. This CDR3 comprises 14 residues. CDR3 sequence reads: CASSYSGSGNEAFF. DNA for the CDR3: TGTGCCAGCAGTTATTCGGGGTCTGGGAATGAAGCTTTCTTT.

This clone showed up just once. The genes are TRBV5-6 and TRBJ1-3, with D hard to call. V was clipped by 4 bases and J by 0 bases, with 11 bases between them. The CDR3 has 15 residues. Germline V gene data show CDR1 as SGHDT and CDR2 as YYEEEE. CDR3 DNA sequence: TGTGCCAGCAGCGCCGACGGGAACTCTGGAAACACCATATATTTT. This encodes CASSADGNSGNTIYF.

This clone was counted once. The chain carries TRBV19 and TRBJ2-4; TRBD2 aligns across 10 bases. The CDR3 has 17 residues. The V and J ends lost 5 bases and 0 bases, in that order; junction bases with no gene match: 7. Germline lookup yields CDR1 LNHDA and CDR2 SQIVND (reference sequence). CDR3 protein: CASSVPSGGLAKNIQYF. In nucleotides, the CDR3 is TGTGCCAGTAGTGTACCTAGCGGGGGCCTAGCCAAAAACATTCAGTACTTC.

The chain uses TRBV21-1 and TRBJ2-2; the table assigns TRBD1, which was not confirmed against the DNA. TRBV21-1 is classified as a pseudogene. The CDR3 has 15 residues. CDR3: CASRPGTGAPGELFF. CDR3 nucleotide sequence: TGTGCCAGCAGGCCCGGGACAGGGGCTCCCGGGGAGCTGTTTTTT.

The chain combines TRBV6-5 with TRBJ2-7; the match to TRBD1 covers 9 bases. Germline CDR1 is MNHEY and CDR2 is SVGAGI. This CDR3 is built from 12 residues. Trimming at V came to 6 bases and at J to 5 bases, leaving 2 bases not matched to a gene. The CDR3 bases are TGTGCCAGCAGACAGGGGGCTAACGAGCAGTACGTC. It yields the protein CASRQGANEQYV.

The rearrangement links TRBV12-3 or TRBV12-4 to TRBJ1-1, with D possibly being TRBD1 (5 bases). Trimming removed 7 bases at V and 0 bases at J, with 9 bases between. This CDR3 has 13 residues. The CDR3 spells CASKNRMNTEAFF. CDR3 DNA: TGTGCCAGCAAAAACAGGATGAACACTGAAGCTTTCTTT.

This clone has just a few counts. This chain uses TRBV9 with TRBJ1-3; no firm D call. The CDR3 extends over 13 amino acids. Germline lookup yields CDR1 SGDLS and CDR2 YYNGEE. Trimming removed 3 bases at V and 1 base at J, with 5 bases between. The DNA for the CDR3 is TGTGCCAGCAGCGCCTTATCTGGAAACACCATATATTTT. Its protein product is CASSALSGNTIYF.

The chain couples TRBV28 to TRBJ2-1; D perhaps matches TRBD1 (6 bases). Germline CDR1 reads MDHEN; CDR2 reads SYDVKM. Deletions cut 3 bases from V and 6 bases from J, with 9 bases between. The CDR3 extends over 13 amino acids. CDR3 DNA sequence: TGTGCCAGCAGTTTGGACAGATCCAATGAGCAGTTCTTC. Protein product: CASSLDRSNEQFF.